Following are 8 T cell receptor beta chains from one sample sequenced in a study of blood T cell repertoires in COVID-19. Only in-frame clones appear in the TCRdb table, and some are missing; sequencing was by immunoSEQ multiplex PCR. The table lists about 90,000 clones, 75% to 90% of them singletons. What was sequenced was peripheral blood. The receptor set was obtained from a human donor in a cohort sampled during active COVID-19.

The chain employs TRBV5-4 and TRBJ2-1; 10 bases fit TRBD1. This CDR3 has 16 amino acids. The V gene end was trimmed by 3 bases and the J gene end by 6 bases; junction bases not matched to a gene: 9. CDR1 and CDR2 (germline): SGHNT, YYREEE (reference sequence). The CDR3 DNA follows: TGTGCCAGCAGCTCCCCCTTGGGACAGGGGTCCAATGAGCAGTTCTTC. It is translated as CASSSPLGQGSNEQFF.

The genes are TRBV6-5 and TRBJ1-2; TRBD1 is a possible D gene (6 bases). V was cut by 6 bases and J by 4 bases, with 12 bases left in between. From germline, CDR1 is MNHEY and CDR2 SVGAGI. The CDR3 has 13 amino acids. CDR3 protein: CASSSGGLYGYTF. CDR3 nucleotide sequence: TGTGCCAGCAGCAGCGGGGGCCTCTATGGCTACACCTTC.

V is TRBV6-1 and J is TRBJ1-4; D unclear. This CDR3 spans 16 amino acids. Germline V CDR1 and CDR2: MNHNS, SASEGT. The ends were cut back, 1 base at V and 8 bases at J, with 17 bases in the middle. CDR3 sequence reads: CASSEVTRSGLEKLFF. CDR3 sequence (DNA): TGTGCCAGCAGTGAAGTCACCCGTTCGGGGTTAGAAAAACTGTTTTTT.

The CDR3 nucleotides read TGCGCCAGCAGCGTCTCAGGTACCCTTCAAGAGACCCAGTACTTC. Encoded protein: CASSVSGTLQETQYF. This chain uses TRBV5-1 with TRBJ2-5, with D hard to call. This CDR3 is built from 15 residues. CDR1 and CDR2 from the germline V gene are SGHRS and YFSETQ. V was cut by 4 bases and J by 2 bases, with 15 bases left in between.

This chain uses TRBV19 with TRBJ1-5; 10 bases are a match to TRBD1. Germline V lookup: CDR1 LNHDA, CDR2 SQIVND (reference sequence). The CDR3 loop spans 17 amino acids. The CDR3 DNA sequence: TGTACCTTCCTACGGGACAGGGGAGCTTATAGCAATCAGCCCCAGCATTTT. Its protein product is CTFLRDRGAYSNQPQHF.

This clone showed up just once. The chain carries TRBV5-1 and TRBJ2-5; D remains unclear. This CDR3 is 12 amino acids long. The V end lost 2 bases, the J end lost 0 bases, and 2 bases lay between the germline ends. Germline V gene lookup returns CDR1 SGHRS and CDR2 YFSETQ. This chain's CDR3 is CASSFNQETQYF. CDR3 bases: TGCGCCAGCAGCTTTAACCAAGAGACCCAGTACTTC.

The chain carries TRBV1 and TRBJ1-2; the tabulated D call, TRBD1, remains unverified against the DNA. TRBV1 is noted as a pseudogene. The CDR3 is made up of 15 amino acids. CDR3 nucleotide sequence: TGCACCAGCAGCCAAGATTTAGGGGGCAGGGATGGCTACACCTTC. Protein product: CTSSQDLGGRDGYTF.

This chain connects TRBV5-6 to TRBJ2-3; 7 bases map to TRBD2. This CDR3 region has 15 residues. The germline gives CDR1 SGHDT, CDR2 YYEEEE. V lost 3 bases, J lost 0 bases, and 4 bases stayed unmatched. The CDR3, as DNA: TGTGCCAGCAGCTGGGGAGGGCCCAGCACAGATACGCAGTATTTT. Its protein product is CASSWGGPSTDTQYF.